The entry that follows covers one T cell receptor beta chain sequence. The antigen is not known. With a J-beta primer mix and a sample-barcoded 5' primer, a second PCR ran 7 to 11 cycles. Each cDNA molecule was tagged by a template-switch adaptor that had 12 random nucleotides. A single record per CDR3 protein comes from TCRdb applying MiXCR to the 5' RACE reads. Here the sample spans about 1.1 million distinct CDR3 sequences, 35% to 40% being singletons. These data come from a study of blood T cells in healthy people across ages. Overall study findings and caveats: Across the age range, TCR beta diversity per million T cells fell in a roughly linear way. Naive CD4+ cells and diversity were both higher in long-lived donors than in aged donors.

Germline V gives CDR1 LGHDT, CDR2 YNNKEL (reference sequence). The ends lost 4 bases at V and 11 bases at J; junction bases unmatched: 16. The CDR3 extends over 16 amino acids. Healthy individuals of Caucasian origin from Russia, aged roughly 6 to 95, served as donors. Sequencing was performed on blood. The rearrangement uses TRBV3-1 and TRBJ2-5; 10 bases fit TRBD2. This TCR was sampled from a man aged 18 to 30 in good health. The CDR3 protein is CASSPFSGTSDNEQYF. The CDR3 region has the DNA TGTGCCAGCAGCCCCTTCTCAGGGACTAGCGATAATGAGCAGTACTTC.